The rows below give T cell receptor beta chains drawn from one sample of a study of blood T cell repertoires in COVID-19. Libraries were prepared by immunoSEQ multiplex PCR; TCRdb keeps only in-frame clonotypes and omits some of them. This table holds about 250,000 clones, roughly 85% found once. Source material: peripheral blood. The source is a man aged 18 to 29 with active or convalescent COVID-19. Both conserved end residues are part of each CDR3. D genes are given only for firm matches. Part of the rows lack a size; the others show once, few, many or a class for expanded clones.

v_call,d_call,clone_size,j_call,cdr3_nt,cdr3_aa
TRBV19,-,-,TRBJ2-6,TGTGCCAGTAGTATAGCTACCACTGGGGCCAACGTCCTGACTTTC,CASSIATTGANVLTF
TRBV18,-,-,TRBJ1-1,TGTGCCAGCTCACCCCCTACAGGGATGAACACTGAAGCTTTCTTT,CASSPPTGMNTEAFF
TRBV11-1,-,-,TRBJ1-1,TGTGCCAGCAGCTTAGATTCGGGAATGAACACTGAAGCTTTCTTT,CASSLDSGMNTEAFF
TRBV7-2,-,-,TRBJ1-5,TGTGCCAGCAGCCCCCCCGGGGACAAAGACTATAGCAATCAGCCCCAGCATTTT,CASSPPGDKDYSNQPQHF
TRBV3-1/TRBV3-2,-,-,TRBJ2-7,TGTGCCAGCAGCCCATACAGGGACCACTCCTACGAGCAGTACTTC,CASSPYRDHSYEQYF
TRBV28,TRBD1,-,TRBJ2-7,TGTGCCAGCAGCGCTACACCAGGGGCAGGGGGCCAAGCGGAGGGCTACGAGCAGTACTTC,CASSATPGAGGQAEGYEQYF
TRBV4-3,TRBD1,-,TRBJ1-5,TGCGCCAGCAGCCAAGAAAGGGACATAGGACAGGGCGGTAATCAGCCCCAGCATTTT,CASSQERDIGQGGNQPQHF
TRBV30,-,-,TRBJ1-3,TGTGCCTGGACTTTGAGAGGAAACACCATATATTTT,CAWTLRGNTIYF
TRBV27,-,-,TRBJ1-2,TGTGCCAGCAGCCCCCCCGGGGAGTTCGGCTACACCTTC,CASSPPGEFGYTF
TRBV28,TRBD1,-,TRBJ1-4,TGTGCCAGCAGCCAACAGGGGGCGTTGGGCGAAAAACTGTTTTTT,CASSQQGALGEKLFF
TRBV7-9,TRBD2,few,TRBJ2-3,TGTGCCAGCAGCTTAGCCCCTACCCTAGGGGCGGGGAGGGCAGATACGCAGTATTTT,CASSLAPTLGAGRADTQYF
TRBV12-3/TRBV12-4,TRBD2,-,TRBJ2-3,TGTGCCAGCAGTCTCGGACTAGCTACGCAGTATTTT,CASSLGLATQYF
TRBV3-1/TRBV3-2,TRBD2,-,TRBJ2-1,TGTGCCAGCAGACCCCCGGGGGGGACTAGCGGGAGGGCCCTCAATGAGCAGTTCTTC,CASRPPGGTSGRALNEQFF
TRBV7-9,-,-,TRBJ1-2,TGTGCCAGCAGCTCCGACAGCTTTAACTATGGCTACACCTTC,CASSSDSFNYGYTF
TRBV19,-,-,TRBJ2-7,TGTGCCAGTACCGGGAAAGACTCCTACGAGCAGTACTTC,CASTGKDSYEQYF
TRBV11-2,TRBD2,-,TRBJ2-1,TGTGCCAGCGGGACTAGCGGGAGGAATGAGCAGTTCTTC,CASGTSGRNEQFF
TRBV28,-,-,TRBJ2-6,TGTGCCAGCAGTTTACCCACAGCCTCTGGGGCCAACGTCCTGACTTTC,CASSLPTASGANVLTF
TRBV4-3,-,-,TRBJ2-2,TGCGCCAGCAGCCAAGGGGGCCGTCCTAACACCGGGGAGCTGTTTTTT,CASSQGGRPNTGELFF